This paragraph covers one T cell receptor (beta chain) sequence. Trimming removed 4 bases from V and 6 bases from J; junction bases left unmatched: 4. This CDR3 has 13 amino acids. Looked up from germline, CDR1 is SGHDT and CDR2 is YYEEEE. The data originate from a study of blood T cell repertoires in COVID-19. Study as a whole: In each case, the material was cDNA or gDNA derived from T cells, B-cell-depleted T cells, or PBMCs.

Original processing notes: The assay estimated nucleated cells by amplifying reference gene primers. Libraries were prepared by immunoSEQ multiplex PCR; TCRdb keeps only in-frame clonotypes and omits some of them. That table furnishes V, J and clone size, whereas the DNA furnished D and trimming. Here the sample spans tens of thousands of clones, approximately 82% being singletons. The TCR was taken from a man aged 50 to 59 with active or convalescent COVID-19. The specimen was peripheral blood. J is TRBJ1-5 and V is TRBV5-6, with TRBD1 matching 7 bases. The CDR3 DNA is TGTGCCAGCAGCCCAGGGGGAGCTCAGCCCCAGCATTTT. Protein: CASSPGGAQPQHF.